This TCR beta chain stems from a study of cytomegalovirus exposure and HLA in healthy donors. The table came from immunoSEQ multiplex PCR; TCRdb's copy has only in-frame clones and leaves some out. The table has more than 300,000 clones, roughly 90% seen once. CDR1 MDHEN and CDR2 SYDVKM come from the germline V gene. Losses at the gene ends were 11 bases for V and 1 base for J; bases not matched to a gene: 11. The length of the CDR3 is 15 residues. The genes are TRBV28 and TRBJ1-5; 7 nucleotides align to TRBD1. This clonotype was sampled from a woman younger than 35 in good health and CMV-seronegative. The sample taken for sequencing was PBMCs. The CDR3 coding sequence is TGTGCCGGGAAAACAGGGGAAGGGAGCAATCAGCCCCAGCATTTT. Encoded protein: CAGKTGEGSNQPQHF.